The sequence of this T cell receptor beta chain was determined in a study of radiotherapy plus CTLA-4 blockade in lung cancer. Study-level background: Patients showed objective responses in 18% of cases, and disease control was achieved by under 40%.

Measured with immunoSEQ multiplex PCR; TCRdb has only the in-frame clones, and not every one. The table includes some 98,000 clones, 75% to 85% detected once. Trimming took 2 bases from V and 6 from J, leaving 13 bases between them. The germline CDR1 and CDR2 sequences are SGDLS and YYNGEE. CDR3 length equals 14 residues. The TCR comes from a human donor with non-small cell lung cancer who had a partial response to radiotherapy plus ipilimumab. The source was peripheral blood, collected from a patient treated with radiotherapy plus ipilimumab. The chain links TRBV9 to TRBJ2-3; TRBD2 might be the D (5 bases). The CDR3 nucleotides are TGTGCCAGCAGCGTCGGCGGACTCATGGATACGCAGTATTTT. Protein product: CASSVGGLMDTQYF.